This T cell receptor beta chain was captured by sequencing in a study of blood T cell repertoires in COVID-19. As for the study in general: The samples span acute and convalescent COVID-19 from the United States, Italy and Spain. T cells, B-cell-depleted T cells, or PBMCs supplied cDNA or gDNA.

Original analysis: Scientists estimated how many nucleated cells there were by amplifying reference gene primers. Here immunoSEQ multiplex PCR was the method, and the copy in TCRdb shows in-frame clones only, minus some. The D gene and trimming were derived from the DNA, and the V and J assignments and clone size from that table. The sample consists of roughly 92,000 clones, more than 75% of them appearing once. Trimming pared 5 bases from V and 4 bases from J, leaving 11 bases between. Germline CDR1 MDHEN, CDR2 SYDVKM. The CDR3 runs to 13 residues. The sample comprised peripheral blood. V and J are TRBV28 and TRBJ1-1; D call uncertain. The TCR originated in a human donor with acute or convalescent COVID-19. The donor label of this sample is uncertain. The chain's CDR3 is CASSPYLGTEAFF. As DNA, the CDR3 is TGTGCCAGCAGTCCCTACCTCGGCACTGAAGCTTTCTTT.